This T cell receptor (beta chain) was profiled in a study of cytomegalovirus exposure and HLA in healthy donors. CDR3 length: 19 amino acids. V gave up 0 bases and J gave up 2 bases; unmatched junction bases: 10. Per the germline V gene, CDR1 is SGHRS and CDR2 is YFSETQ. General study points: HLA alleles showed associations with around 15,000 TCR beta sequences in a later analysis, at a 0.05 false discovery rate. Some highly shared sequence variants likely arose as a pipeline artifact.

The PCR was carried out with 60 Vbeta primers and 13 Jbeta primers. Profiling relied on immunoSEQ multiplex PCR, and the TCRdb table lists in-frame clones only, not all of them. The table includes approximately 140,000 clones, 79% detected once. Concerning this clone: Its antigen remains unknown.

All donors participated as healthy donors of bone marrow. The source is a man over 45 in good health and CMV-seropositive. V usage is TRBV5-1 and J usage is TRBJ2-5; 13 bases fit TRBD2. The sample taken for sequencing was PBMCs. As DNA, the CDR3 is TGCGCCAGCAGCTTGGTCGGGACTAGCGGGAAACATTTTCAAGAGACCCAGTACTTC. Its translation is CASSLVGTSGKHFQETQYF.